This TCR beta chain appears in the sequencing data of a study of T cell responses to AZD1222 COVID-19 vaccine. Turning to this clone: The target antigen is unknown.

Overall study findings and caveats: Vaccine-associated CD4 TCRs ranged over spike, dominating at 160-218 and 743-854. Most donors were white British and more were female, and clonal diversity was possibly underestimated.

The germline gives CDR1 MDHEN, CDR2 SYDVKM. V lost 6 bases and J lost 7, with 18 bases in between. This CDR3 comprises 15 residues. Here immunoSEQ multiplex PCR was the method, and the copy in TCRdb shows in-frame clones only, minus some. Of some 120,000 clones listed, over 75% were seen once; the top ten hold around 8%. This TCR was recovered from an adult in good health. Material: peripheral blood, obtained on day 0 of AZD1222 vaccination. The rearrangement links TRBV28 to TRBJ1-4; a weak D match, TRBD1 (5 bases). The CDR3 reads CASREWLGRGEKLFF. The CDR3 bases are TGTGCCAGCAGAGAGTGGTTGGGGCGAGGTGAAAAACTGTTTTTT.